A single sample is the source of the 13 T cell receptor beta chains below, sequenced in a study of blood T cell repertoires in COVID-19. Some clones are missing from TCRdb's copy, which holds only in-frame ones; the method was immunoSEQ multiplex PCR. The table has over 300,000 clones, approximately 90% seen once. Sequencing input: PBMCs or T cells enriched from blood (not recorded which). The receptors were sampled from a woman aged 25-40 years with acute COVID-19.

V usage is TRBV19 and J usage is TRBJ1-2; 9 nucleotides line up with TRBD1. Germline V gene lookup returns CDR1 LNHDA and CDR2 SQIVND (reference sequence). The V and J ends lost 3 bases and 6 bases, in that order; junction bases with no gene match: 11. The CDR3 is made up of 16 amino acids. CDR3 amino acids: CASSISHRGQSNGYTF. CDR3 bases: TGTGCCAGTAGTATTTCACACAGGGGGCAGTCGAATGGCTACACCTTC.

In this sample, this clone turned up once. This chain uses TRBV7-2 with TRBJ1-1, with D possibly matching TRBD1 (5 bases). Germline CDR1 and CDR2: SGHTA and FQGNSA. The CDR3 has 12 residues. Deletions cut 5 bases from V and 8 bases from J, with 12 bases between. The CDR3 sequence: CASSRSNREAFF. CDR3 coding DNA: TGTGCCAGCAGCCGCAGCAACAGGGAAGCTTTCTTT.

The rearrangement links TRBV24-1 to TRBJ1-5, with 7 bases aligning to TRBD1. Germline V gives CDR1 KGHDR, CDR2 SFDVKD. Germline trimming cut 9 bases from V and 0 bases from J; bases unmatched to any gene: 1. The length of the CDR3 is 13 residues. The CDR3 DNA sequence: TGTGCCACCGGGACAGATAGCAATCAGCCCCAGCATTTT. Translation: CATGTDSNQPQHF.

This clone was picked up one time. J is TRBJ1-2 and V is TRBV7-9; D possibly corresponds to TRBD1 (6 bases). V was shortened by 4 bases and J by 4 bases, with 13 bases between the two germline ends. The germline V gene has CDR1 SEHNR and CDR2 FQNEAQ (reference sequence). This CDR3 contains 14 residues. As DNA, the CDR3 is TGTGCCAGCAGCTGGGAAAGGGGGGGCTATGGCTACACCTTC. Translating gives CASSWERGGYGYTF.

The V and J genes are TRBV10-3 and TRBJ1-2; 8 positions agree with TRBD1. The V gene end was trimmed by 7 bases and the J gene end by 8 bases; junction bases not matched to a gene: 6. CDR3 size: 12 residues. In germline, CDR1 is ENHRY, CDR2 SYGVKD. CDR3 bases: TGTGCCATCACCCCAGGACAGGGAGGCTACACCTTC. Its protein product is CAITPGQGGYTF.

The chain is built from TRBV6-5 and TRBJ1-2; 7 positions match TRBD1. J gave up 4 bases and V 2 bases, and 1 base lay outside the gene matches. The CDR3 covers 13 residues. Per the germline V gene, CDR1 is MNHEY and CDR2 is SVGAGI. The DNA for the CDR3 is TGTGCCAGCAGTTACGACAGGGCCTATGGCTACACCTTC. It encodes CASSYDRAYGYTF.

V and J are TRBV3-1 (or the pseudogene TRBV3-2) and TRBJ2-3; 8 bases align to TRBD2. This CDR3 region has 16 residues. V shed 4 bases, J shed 5 bases, and the junction held 11 bases outside the gene matches. Germline V gene sequence: CDR1 LGHDT, CDR2 YNNKEL (reference sequence). CDR3 sequence (DNA): TGTGCCAGCAGCCTGACGGGACTAGGGAGGGAAGATACGCAGTATTTT. Amino acid sequence: CASSLTGLGREDTQYF.

The chain links TRBV28 to TRBJ2-7; D is unresolved. This CDR3 spans 14 amino acids. V lost 6 bases, J lost 1 base, and 13 bases lay in between. Germline V gives CDR1 MDHEN, CDR2 SYDVKM. Written as DNA, the CDR3 is TGTGCCAGCAGACCTTCACTTTCTTCCTACGAGCAGTACTTC. Amino acid sequence: CASRPSLSSYEQYF. The whole variable domain, filled in from reference TRBV28 and TRBJ2-7, reads DVKVTQSSRYLVKRTGEKVFLECVQDMDHENMFWYRQDPGLGLRLIYFSYDVKMKEKGDIPEGYSVSREKKERFSLILESASTNQTSMYLCASRPSLSSYEQYFGPGTRLTVT.

J is TRBJ2-2 and V is TRBV19; D may be TRBD2 (7 bases). Germline V gives CDR1 LNHDA, CDR2 SQIVND (reference sequence). The length of the CDR3 is 16 residues. With 5 bases removed from V and 5 bases from J, the gap between germline ends came to 18 bases. As DNA, the CDR3 is TGTGCCAGTAGTCTTTATTCGGGGAGGGGGACCGGGGAGCTGTTTTTT. This sequence encodes CASSLYSGRGTGELFF.

V and J are TRBV2 and TRBJ2-1; D might be TRBD2 (6 bases). The CDR3 runs to 15 residues. Germline-derived CDR1 and CDR2 are SNHLY and FYNNEI. V was clipped by 6 bases and J by 5 bases, with 17 bases between them. CDR3 region: CASRRDGGFNNEQFF. CDR3 in DNA: TGTGCCAGCAGGAGGGATGGGGGGTTCAACAATGAGCAGTTCTTC.

This rearrangement joins TRBV6-5 to TRBJ1-5, with 7 bases matching TRBD1. The CDR3 is 15 residues long. From germline, CDR1 is MNHEY and CDR2 SVGAGI. The J segment lost 7 bases and the V segment lost 6 bases, leaving 12 bases of the junction unmatched. In DNA form, the CDR3 reads TGTGCCAGCAGGGGGGGAAGGACAGGTGAACAGCCCCAGCATTTT. This encodes CASRGGRTGEQPQHF.

This CDR3 is CASRRTGGTGELFF. CDR3 coding DNA: TGTGCCAGCAGGCGGACAGGGGGCACCGGGGAGCTGTTTTTT. The V gene is TRBV6-4, the J gene TRBJ2-2; TRBD1 agrees at 10 bases. The CDR3 has 14 residues. Per germline, CDR1 MRHNA and CDR2 SNTAGT. V lost 6 bases and J lost 4; bases outside the gene matches: 2.

The gene calls are TRBV24-1 and TRBJ2-3; TRBD1 agrees at 8 bases. The CDR3 is 15 residues long. The V gene's germline CDR1 is KGHDR and CDR2 SFDVKD. The junction had 2 bases not matched to a gene; V was cut back by 3 bases and J by 1 base. CDR3 nucleotide sequence: TGTGCCACCAGTGATCCGGGACAGGGCACAGATACGCAGTATTTT. Translating gives CATSDPGQGTDTQYF.